This paragraph covers one TCR beta chain sequence. The antigen is not known. The data belong to a study of neoadjuvant anti-PD-1 for oral cavity cancer. Blood cells were analyzed directly, without culture or expansion. The protocol was immunoSEQ multiplex PCR, while the TCRdb copy is restricted to in-frame clones and leaves out a portion. This sample has some 14,000 clones, with over 55% found just once. V lost 4 bases, J lost 0 bases, and 10 bases lay in between. Germline lookup yields CDR1 MRHNA and CDR2 SNTAGT. The CDR3 totals 15 residues. Findings and caveats of the study: Higher pretreatment Treg/Th17 ratios tracked higher pretreatment blood clonality.

Sequencing was performed on PBMCs, taken before nivolumab (anti-PD-1) treatment. The gene calls are TRBV6-4 and TRBJ2-1; D unclear. This TCR derives from a person between 40 and 85 years old with oral cavity squamous cell carcinoma. The CDR3 bases are TGTGCCAGCAGTGTTGGTCCTAGCTCCTACAATGAGCAGTTCTTC. It yields the protein CASSVGPSSYNEQFF.